Listed here is a single T cell receptor (beta chain). Its matching antigen is unknown. The CDR3 has 17 amino acids. In germline, CDR1 is LGHNA, CDR2 YSLEER. V shed 0 bases and J 5 bases; nucleotides not matched to a gene: 8. This sample is drawn from a study of cytomegalovirus exposure and HLA in healthy donors. Findings of the study overall: TCR clusters originating in the first cohort tended to co-occur in the roughly 110 validation repertoires, according to a later analysis. High specificity and sensitivity for cytomegalovirus status were reported for the classifier. 150 to 200 TCR beta chains were listed as cytomegalovirus-associated.

Clones were sequenced by immunoSEQ multiplex PCR, and TCRdb holds only the in-frame ones, with some missing. The data contain about 58,000 clones, roughly nine tenths of them singletons. The donors belonged to the roughly 130-subject validation cohort, separate from the roughly 650-subject first cohort. The chain links TRBV4-3 to TRBJ2-5, with 11 bases aligning to TRBD2. The sample comprised PBMCs. The clonotype was recovered from a man younger than 30 in good health and CMV-seronegative. CDR3 nucleotide sequence: TGCGCCAGCAGCCAAGATTCTGCCCTAGCGGGAGGTGAGACCCAGTACTTC. Protein: CASSQDSALAGGETQYF.